This T cell receptor (beta chain) derives from a study of cytotoxic CD8 clonotypes in ibrutinib-treated CLL. Assay: immunoSEQ multiplex PCR; the TCRdb copy retains only in-frame clones and omits some. This sample has roughly 130,000 clones, with 91% found just once. CDR1 is SGHAT and CDR2 is FQNNGV in the germline V gene. This CDR3 comprises 14 residues. Trimming removed 1 base from V and 2 bases from J; junction bases left unmatched: 0. Remarks on this clone: What it binds is unknown.

The study's findings and limits: Clonotypes that were public were uncommon, and they contracted or stayed stable on treatment. Progressing patients had sampling times that differed from those of sustained-remission patients.

The TCR originated in a human donor with chronic lymphocytic leukemia. Specimen: PBMCs, collected after 12 months of ibrutinib treatment. The gene calls are TRBV11-2 and TRBJ2-7, with 9 bases aligning to TRBD1. CDR3 region: CASSLGTGAYEQYF. CDR3 nucleotide sequence: TGTGCCAGCAGCTTAGGGACAGGGGCCTACGAGCAGTACTTC. Complete variable domain (other parts from reference TRBV11-2 and TRBJ2-7): EAGVAQSPRYKIIEKRQSVAFWCNPISGHATLYWYQQILGQGPKLLIQFQNNGVVDDSQLPKDRFSAERLKGVDSTLKIQPAKLEDSAVYLCASSLGTGAYEQYFGPGTRLTVT.